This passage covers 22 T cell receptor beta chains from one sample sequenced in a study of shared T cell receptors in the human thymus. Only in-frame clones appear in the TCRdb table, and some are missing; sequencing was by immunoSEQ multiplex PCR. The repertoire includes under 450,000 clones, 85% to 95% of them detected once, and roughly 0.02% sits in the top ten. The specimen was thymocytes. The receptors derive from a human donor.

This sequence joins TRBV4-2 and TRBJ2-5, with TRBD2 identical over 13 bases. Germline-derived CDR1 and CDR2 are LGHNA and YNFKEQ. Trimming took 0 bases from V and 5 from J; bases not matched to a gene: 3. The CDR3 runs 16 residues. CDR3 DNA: TGTGCCAGCAGCCAAGAACTAGCGGGAGGGCCGGAGACCCAGTACTTC. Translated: CASSQELAGGPETQYF.

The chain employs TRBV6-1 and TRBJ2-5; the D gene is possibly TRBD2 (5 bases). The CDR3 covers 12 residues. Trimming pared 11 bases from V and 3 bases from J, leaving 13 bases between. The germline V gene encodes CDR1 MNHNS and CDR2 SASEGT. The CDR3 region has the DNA TGTGCCGCCGGAACGCGGGAAGAGACCCAGTACTTC. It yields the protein CAAGTREETQYF.

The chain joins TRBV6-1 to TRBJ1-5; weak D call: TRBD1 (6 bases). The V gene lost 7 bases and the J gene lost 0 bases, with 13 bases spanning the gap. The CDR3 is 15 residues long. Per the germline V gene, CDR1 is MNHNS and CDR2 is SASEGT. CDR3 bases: TGTGCCAGCACCCGGGGGCAGGATAGCAATCAGCCCCAGCATTTT. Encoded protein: CASTRGQDSNQPQHF.

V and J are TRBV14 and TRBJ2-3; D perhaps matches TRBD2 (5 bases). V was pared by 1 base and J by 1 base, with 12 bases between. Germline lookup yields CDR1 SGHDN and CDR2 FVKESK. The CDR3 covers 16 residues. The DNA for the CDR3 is TGTGCCAGCAGCCAAGCGAGCTTAGCGCGCACAGATACGCAGTATTTT. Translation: CASSQASLARTDTQYF.

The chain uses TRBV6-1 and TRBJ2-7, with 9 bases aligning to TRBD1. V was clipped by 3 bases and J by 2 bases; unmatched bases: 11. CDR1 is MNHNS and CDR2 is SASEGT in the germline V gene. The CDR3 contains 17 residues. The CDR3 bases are TGTGCCAGCAGTGACACCGCCGGGACAGGGTATCCCTACGAGCAGTACTTC. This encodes CASSDTAGTGYPYEQYF.

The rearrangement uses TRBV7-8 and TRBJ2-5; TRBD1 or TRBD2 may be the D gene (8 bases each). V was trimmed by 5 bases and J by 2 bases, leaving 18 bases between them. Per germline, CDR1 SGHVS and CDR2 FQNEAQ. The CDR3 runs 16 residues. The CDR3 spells CASSPRGGTGQETQYF. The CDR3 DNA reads TGTGCCAGCAGCCCCCGGGGGGGGACAGGTCAAGAGACCCAGTACTTC.

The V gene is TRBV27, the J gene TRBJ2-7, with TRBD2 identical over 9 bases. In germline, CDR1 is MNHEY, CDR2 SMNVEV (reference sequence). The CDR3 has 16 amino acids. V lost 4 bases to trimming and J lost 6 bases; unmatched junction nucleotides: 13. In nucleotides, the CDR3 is TGTGCCAGCAGTTACTTTCCCGGGACTAGCCATGGCGAGCAGTACTTC. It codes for CASSYFPGTSHGEQYF.

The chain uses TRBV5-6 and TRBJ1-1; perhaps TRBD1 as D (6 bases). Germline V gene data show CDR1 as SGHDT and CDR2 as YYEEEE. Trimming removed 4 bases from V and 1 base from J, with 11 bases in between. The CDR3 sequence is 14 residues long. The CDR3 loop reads CASSRGGQNTEAFF. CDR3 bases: TGTGCCAGCAGCCGCGGGGGACAGAACACTGAAGCTTTCTTT.

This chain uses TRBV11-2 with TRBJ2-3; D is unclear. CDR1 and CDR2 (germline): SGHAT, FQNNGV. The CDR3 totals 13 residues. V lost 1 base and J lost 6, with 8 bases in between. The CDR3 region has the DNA TGTGCCAGCAGCTTAGCGGGCCGGGATACGCAGTATTTT. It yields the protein CASSLAGRDTQYF.

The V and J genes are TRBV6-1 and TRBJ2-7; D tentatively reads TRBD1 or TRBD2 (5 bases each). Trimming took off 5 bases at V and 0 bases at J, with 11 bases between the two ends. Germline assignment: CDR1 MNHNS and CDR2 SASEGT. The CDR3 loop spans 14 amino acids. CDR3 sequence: CASSQGRSSYEQYF. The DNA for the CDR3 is TGTGCCAGCAGTCAGGGACGGAGCTCCTACGAGCAGTACTTC.

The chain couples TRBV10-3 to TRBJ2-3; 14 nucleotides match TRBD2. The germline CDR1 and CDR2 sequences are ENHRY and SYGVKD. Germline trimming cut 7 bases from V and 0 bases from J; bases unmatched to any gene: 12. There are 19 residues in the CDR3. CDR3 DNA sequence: TGTGCCATCACCGACCCGACAGGGACTAGCGGGAGAAGCACAGATACGCAGTATTTT. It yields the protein CAITDPTGTSGRSTDTQYF.

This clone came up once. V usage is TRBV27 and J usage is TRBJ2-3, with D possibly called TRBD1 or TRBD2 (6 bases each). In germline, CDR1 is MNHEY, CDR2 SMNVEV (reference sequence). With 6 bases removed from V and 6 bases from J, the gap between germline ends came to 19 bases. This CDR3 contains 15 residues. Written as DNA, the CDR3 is TGTGCCAGCAGGCCGTTCCGGGGGCATCCGGATACGCAGTATTTT. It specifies CASRPFRGHPDTQYF.

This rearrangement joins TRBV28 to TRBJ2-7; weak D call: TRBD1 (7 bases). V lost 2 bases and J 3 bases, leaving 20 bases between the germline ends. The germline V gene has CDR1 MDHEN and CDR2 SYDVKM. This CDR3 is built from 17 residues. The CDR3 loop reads CASSLKVPDREDYEQYF. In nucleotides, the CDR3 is TGTGCCAGCAGTTTAAAAGTGCCCGACAGGGAGGACTACGAGCAGTACTTC.

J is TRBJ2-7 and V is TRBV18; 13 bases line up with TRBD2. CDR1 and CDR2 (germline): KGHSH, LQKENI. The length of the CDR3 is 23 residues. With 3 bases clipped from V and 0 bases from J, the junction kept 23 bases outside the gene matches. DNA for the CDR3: TGTGCCAGCTCACCCTACCAAGCGGTTGTGGGAGGACTAGCGGGAGCCACCTCCTACGAGCAGTACTTC. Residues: CASSPYQAVVGGLAGATSYEQYF. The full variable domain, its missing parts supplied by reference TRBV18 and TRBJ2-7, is NAGVMQNPRHLVRRRGQEARLRCSPMKGHSHVYWYRQLPEEGLKFMVYLQKENIIDESGMPKERFSAEFPKEGPSILRIQQVVRGDSAAYFCASSPYQAVVGGLAGATSYEQYFGPGTRLTVT.

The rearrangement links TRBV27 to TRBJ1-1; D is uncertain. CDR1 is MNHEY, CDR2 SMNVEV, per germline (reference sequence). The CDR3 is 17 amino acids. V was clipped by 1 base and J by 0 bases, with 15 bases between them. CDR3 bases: TGTGCCAGCAGTTTATTCCCTCTACGGGCGCTGAACACTGAAGCTTTCTTT. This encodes CASSLFPLRALNTEAFF.

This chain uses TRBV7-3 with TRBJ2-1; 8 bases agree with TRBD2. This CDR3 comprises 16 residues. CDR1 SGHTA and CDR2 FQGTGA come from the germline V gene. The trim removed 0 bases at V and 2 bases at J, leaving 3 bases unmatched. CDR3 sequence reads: CASSLTRRGAYNEQFF. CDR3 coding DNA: TGTGCCAGCAGCTTAACTAGGCGGGGGGCCTACAATGAGCAGTTCTTC.

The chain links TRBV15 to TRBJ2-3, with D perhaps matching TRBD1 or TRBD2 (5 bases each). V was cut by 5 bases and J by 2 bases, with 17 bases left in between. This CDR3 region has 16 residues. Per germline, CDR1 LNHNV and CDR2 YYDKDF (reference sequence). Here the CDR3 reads CATSRPGTADTDTQYF. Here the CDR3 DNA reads TGTGCCACCAGCCGACCCGGGACGGCAGACACAGATACGCAGTATTTT.

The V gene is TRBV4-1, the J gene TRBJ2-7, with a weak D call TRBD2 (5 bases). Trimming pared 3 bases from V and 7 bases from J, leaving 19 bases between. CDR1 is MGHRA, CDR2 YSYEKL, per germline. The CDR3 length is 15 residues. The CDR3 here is CASSQDLPSLGEQYF. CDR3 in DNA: TGCGCCAGCAGCCAGGACTTGCCCTCCTTGGGGGAGCAGTACTTC.

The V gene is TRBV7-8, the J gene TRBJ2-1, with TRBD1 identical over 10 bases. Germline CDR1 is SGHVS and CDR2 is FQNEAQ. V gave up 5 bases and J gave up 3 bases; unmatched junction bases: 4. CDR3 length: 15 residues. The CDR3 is CASSPGTGDYNEQFF. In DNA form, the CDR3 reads TGTGCCAGCAGCCCCGGGACAGGGGACTACAATGAGCAGTTCTTC.

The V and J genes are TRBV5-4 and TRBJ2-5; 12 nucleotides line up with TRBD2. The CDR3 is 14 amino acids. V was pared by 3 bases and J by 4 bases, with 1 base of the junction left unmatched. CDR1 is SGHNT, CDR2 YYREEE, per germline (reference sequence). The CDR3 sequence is CASSSGLAGETQYF. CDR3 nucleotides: TGTGCCAGCAGCTCGGGACTAGCGGGAGAGACCCAGTACTTC.

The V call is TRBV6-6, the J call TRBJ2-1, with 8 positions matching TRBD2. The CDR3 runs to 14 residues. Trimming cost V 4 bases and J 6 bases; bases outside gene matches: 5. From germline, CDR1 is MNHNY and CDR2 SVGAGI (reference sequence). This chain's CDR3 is CASSSGTRTNEQFF. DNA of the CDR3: TGTGCCAGCAGTTCCGGGACTAGGACCAATGAGCAGTTCTTC.

The DNA for the CDR3 is TGCAGCGTCCCCCTAATGAACACTGAAGCTTTCTTT. This encodes CSVPLMNTEAFF. The V call is TRBV29-1, the J call TRBJ1-1; D gene unclear. Trimming removed 6 bases from V and 0 bases from J, with 8 bases in between. This CDR3 contains 12 residues. CDR1 is SQVTM and CDR2 is ANQGSEA in the germline V gene.